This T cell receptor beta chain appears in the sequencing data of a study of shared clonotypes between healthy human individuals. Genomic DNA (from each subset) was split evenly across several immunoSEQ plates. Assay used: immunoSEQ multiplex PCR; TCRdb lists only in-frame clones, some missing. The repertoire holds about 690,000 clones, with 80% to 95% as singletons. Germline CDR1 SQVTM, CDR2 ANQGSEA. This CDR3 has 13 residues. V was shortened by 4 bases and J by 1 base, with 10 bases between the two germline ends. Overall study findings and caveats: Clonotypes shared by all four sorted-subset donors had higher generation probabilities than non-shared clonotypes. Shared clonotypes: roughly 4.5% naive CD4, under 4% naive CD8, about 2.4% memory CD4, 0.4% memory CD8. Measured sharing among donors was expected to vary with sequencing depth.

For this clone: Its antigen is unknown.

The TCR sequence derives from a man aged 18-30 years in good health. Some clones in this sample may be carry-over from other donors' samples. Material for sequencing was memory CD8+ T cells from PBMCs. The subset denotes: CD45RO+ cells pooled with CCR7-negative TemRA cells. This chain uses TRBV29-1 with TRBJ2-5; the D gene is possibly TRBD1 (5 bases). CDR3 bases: TGCAGCGTTGTATGGGGCTCCCAAGAGACCCAGTACTTC. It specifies CSVVWGSQETQYF.